This TCR beta chain was retrieved from a study of STAT5B mutations in CD4+ large granular lymphocyte leukemia (dated by TCRdb to between 2021 and 2023). Background for the entire study: Among the healthy controls, the CDR3 'QG' motif was associated with a particular HLA allele. The study compared the TCRbeta repertoires of patients with CD4+ T-cell large granular lymphocyte leukemia against the TCRbeta repertoires of healthy blood donors. Flow cytometry on FACSCanto II or FACSVerse showed that the purified fractions were more than 95% pure among lymphocytes. Overall study outcomes, separate from this receptor: Greater clonality appeared to be present in CD4-sorted patient repertoires than in healthy CD4+ repertoires, and the difference was retained after the putative leukemic clones were removed. The data were not HLA-matched, and the relatively small sample size could explain the higher clonality seen in CD4+ compared with CD8+ T-LGLL. Main leukemic clonotypes were private to each patient, although 20% to 25% of the main leukemic clonotypes were found at low frequency in the non-leukemic repertoires of other patients.

TCRbeta rearrangements were sequenced from genomic DNA using the immunoSEQ assay at survey resolution. On the authors' methods: A lowest detectable productive clonotype frequency of 2.59 x 10-5 was observed in the TCR sequencing data. Analyses included only productive TCRbeta rearrangements, meaning complete and in-frame sequences. Simpson clonality, calculated in the immunoSEQ Analyzer version 3.0, was used as the measure of sample clonality. Clones were categorized by frequency as very rare, small, medium, large (1-20%) or hyperexpanded (>20%). Generation probabilities were estimated with OLGA 1.2.3, V-gene circos plots were made with VDJtools, specificities were searched in VDJdb, and CDR3 motifs were identified with GLIPH. In TCRdb, the immuneACCESS table is reduced to in-frame sequences with V and J assigned. These tables do not hold every clone; where another copy was compared, an unresolved V gene accounts for under half, and the others remain unexplained. V, J and clone size are those of that table, while D and trimming were read from the DNA. Within this sample are roughly 30,000 clones, with about 70% of them counted one time only. The ten largest clones add up to about 2.1% of the sample.

Turning to this clone: Its antigen remains unidentified. No much larger clone exists at a distance of one base, and base qualities are not known.

The healthy control group was made up of 30 to 45 blood donors, and the Finnish Red Cross blood service supplied their buffy coats. All TCR-sequenced material derived from peripheral blood: patient blood samples and healthy donor buffy coats. Peripheral blood mononuclear cells were isolated by Ficoll-Hypaque gradient centrifugation. For the healthy controls, CD4+ cells were obtained from buffy coats by magnetic purification. The Gentra Puregene Cell and Tissue kit was used for genomic DNA extraction, and quantification was performed on a Qubit 2.0 fluorometer. What was sequenced was CD4+ T cells from blood buffy coats. This clonotype was obtained from a human donor in good health.

The nucleotide sequence is TGTGCCTGGAGTGTAGGGACAGGGGAGGATACGCAGTATTTT. Its amino acids are CAWSVGTGEDTQYF. The sequence joins TRBV30 to TRBJ2-3, with 10 junctional bases fitting TRBD1. CDR3 length: 14 amino acids, cysteine to phenylalanine. The retained sequence is limited to the CDR3, 42 bases, with the frame set at the first base. For CDR1 and CDR2, the germline V gene (reference sequence) lists GTSNPN and SVGIG. V is pruned by 0 bases and J by 6 bases, leaving 3 bases of the junction without a gene match. The full variable domain, with segments outside the CDR3 supplied by the reference TRBV30 and TRBJ2-3 proteins, appears as SQTIHQWPATLVQPVGSPLSLECTVEGTSNPNLYWYRQAAGRGLQLLFYSVGIGQISSEVPQNLSASRPQDRQFILSSKKLLLSDSGFYLCAWSVGTGEDTQYFGPGTRLTVL.